This passage covers 9 T cell receptor beta chains from one sample sequenced in a study of T cell responses to AZD1222 COVID-19 vaccine. Sequencing was performed with immunoSEQ multiplex PCR; in TCRdb, only in-frame clones are kept and a portion is missing. The sample yields approximately 130,000 clones, more than 85% seen once. The sequencing here drew on peripheral blood, taken on day 0 of AZD1222 vaccination. The receptors originated from an adult in good health.

A single count supports this clone. This rearrangement joins TRBV7-7 to TRBJ2-1, with D perhaps assigned TRBD1 or TRBD2 (7 bases each). Between the trimmed V and J ends, which lost 4 bases and 6 bases, there was a span of 13 bases. Germline V CDR1 and CDR2: SSHAT, FNYEAQ (reference sequence). CDR3 length: 14 amino acids. The CDR3 is CASSSQGRGNEQFF. CDR3 DNA sequence: TGTGCCAGCAGCTCACAGGGGAGGGGCAATGAGCAGTTCTTC.

The gene calls are TRBV6-5 and TRBJ1-6; 11 nucleotides line up with TRBD1. CDR1 is MNHEY and CDR2 is SVGAGI in the germline V gene. V shed 11 bases and J 4 bases; nucleotides not matched to a gene: 4. CDR3 length: 14 amino acids. CDR3 nucleotide sequence: TGTGCCGGGGGGGACAGGGGGTATAATTCACCCCTCCACTTT. It specifies CAGGDRGYNSPLHF.

The chain is built from TRBV6-5 and TRBJ2-7; D assignment may be TRBD1 or TRBD2 (5 bases each). The CDR3 is 15 amino acids. The germline V gene has CDR1 MNHEY and CDR2 SVGAGI. Trimming pared 2 bases from V and 3 bases from J, leaving 14 bases between. CDR3: CASSYPNGGIYEQYF. As DNA, the CDR3 is TGTGCCAGCAGTTACCCGAATGGGGGAATCTACGAGCAGTACTTC.

The rearrangement uses TRBV6-5 and TRBJ1-1, with D maybe TRBD1 (5 bases). CDR3 length equals 13 residues. The germline V gene encodes CDR1 MNHEY and CDR2 SVGAGI. V lost 7 bases and J 6 bases, leaving 15 bases between the germline ends. Here the CDR3 DNA reads TGTGCCAGCATCCTGCGGGGGGGGGCTGAAGCTTTCTTT. Amino acid sequence: CASILRGGAEAFF.

The rearrangement joins TRBV5-6 to TRBJ1-1, with D unresolved. CDR3 size: 13 residues. Germline CDR1 SGHDT, CDR2 YYEEEE. V lost 5 bases to trimming and J lost 1 base, with 9 bases between them. CDR3 residues: CASSRPRNTEAFF. In DNA, the CDR3 is TGTGCCAGCAGTAGACCACGGAACACTGAAGCTTTCTTT.

This clone was seen only a few times. The J gene is TRBJ1-1, the V gene TRBV4-3; 7 bases line up with TRBD1. The germline gives CDR1 LGHNA, CDR2 YSLEER. This CDR3 has 14 residues. The J segment lost 10 bases and the V segment lost 0 bases, leaving 8 bases of the junction unmatched. CDR3 DNA sequence: TGCGCCAGCAGCCAAGATTTAGGGGGCTTTGGAGCTTTCTTT. It encodes CASSQDLGGFGAFF.

The chain has TRBV7-3 and TRBJ1-1; D remains ambiguous. V gave up 2 bases and J gave up 1 base, with 8 bases separating them. The germline gives CDR1 SGHTA, CDR2 FQGTGA. The CDR3 sequence is 14 residues long. Here the CDR3 DNA reads TGTGCCAGCAGCTTAGGCCCTTCGAACACTGAAGCTTTCTTT. Protein sequence: CASSLGPSNTEAFF.

The chain combines TRBV7-9 with TRBJ1-4; possible D gene TRBD1, 5 bases. V was shortened by 0 bases and J by 9 bases, with 11 bases between the two germline ends. Germline CDR1 reads SEHNR; CDR2 reads FQNEAQ (reference sequence). The CDR3 is 14 residues long. CDR3 amino acids: CASSLARQGQKLFF. The DNA for the CDR3 is TGTGCCAGCAGCTTAGCTAGGCAGGGACAAAAACTGTTTTTT.

The V and J genes are TRBV7-2 and TRBJ1-5, with a possible D match to TRBD1 (5 bases). The germline V gene has CDR1 SGHTA and CDR2 FQGNSA. V was clipped by 2 bases and J by 0 bases, with 8 bases between them. This CDR3 is 15 amino acids long. The CDR3 loop reads CASSLLGTSNQPQHF. The CDR3 DNA reads TGTGCCAGCAGCTTACTCGGGACTAGCAATCAGCCCCAGCATTTT.